The present entry profiles one TCR beta chain with its context. What it binds is not known. Germline CDR1 reads MNHNY; CDR2 reads SVGAGI (reference sequence). Trimming took off 7 bases at V and 2 bases at J, with 12 bases between the two ends. The CDR3 spans 15 residues. The data belong to a study of blood T cells in healthy people across ages. A J-beta primer mix and a sample-barcoded 5' primer were used in a second PCR of about 7 to 11 cycles. TCRdb reprocessed the 5' RACE reads with MiXCR, giving one entry per CDR3 protein. Of about 690,000 distinct CDR3 sequences listed, over 40% were seen once; the top ten hold 30%. Findings and limits, study-wide: The donors' CMV status was not determined, possibly confounding changes in expanded clonotypes. Whereas aged donors had fewer naive CD4+ cells, long-lived donors had more of them and higher diversity. Per million T cells, TCR beta diversity dropped roughly linearly as age increased.

The genes are TRBV6-6 and TRBJ2-6; a possible D gene is TRBD1 (5 bases). Sequenced input: blood. The TCR originated in a man aged 80 or over in good health. Here the CDR3 reads CASNIDSPGANVLTF. The CDR3 DNA is TGTGCCAGCAATATTGACAGCCCTGGGGCCAACGTCCTGACTTTC.